The rows below give T cell receptor beta chains drawn from one sample of a study of cytomegalovirus exposure and HLA in healthy donors. Repertoires were generated with immunoSEQ multiplex PCR, while TCRdb's copy carries only in-frame clones and drops some. The sample lists about 160,000 clones, approximately 72% occurring once. Sequencing input: PBMCs. Receptors originate from a female donor in good health and CMV-seronegative. CDR3s include the opening cysteine and the closing phenylalanine or tryptophan. The D gene is left open where the match is weak. Some rows have no size entry. The others give once, few or many, or a class for an expanded clone.

.,.,TRBV28,TRBJ1-1,CASRPPRRDTEAFF,TGTGCCAGCAGGCCCCCCAGGAGGGACACTGAAGCTTTCTTT
.,.,TRBV6-1,TRBJ2-3,CASSEADSPDTQYF,TGTGCCAGCAGTGAAGCGGACTCCCCAGATACGCAGTATTTT
.,.,TRBV18,TRBJ1-3,CASSPDRNTIYF,TGTGCCAGCTCACCGGACAGAAACACCATATATTTT
.,TRBD2,TRBV4-3,TRBJ2-3,CASSPLAAGVGTDTQYF,TGCGCCAGCAGCCCACTAGCGGCAGGGGTGGGCACAGATACGCAGTATTTT
.,.,TRBV4-2,TRBJ2-1,CASSRGGNEQFF,TGTGCCAGCAGCCGAGGGGGCAATGAGCAGTTCTTC
.,.,TRBV7-2,TRBJ2-2,CASSSTGGELFF,TGTGCCAGCAGTTCGACGGGCGGGGAGCTGTTTTTT
.,TRBD1,TRBV7-2,TRBJ2-2,CASSRQVAQGTTGELFF,TGTGCCAGCAGCCGCCAGGTAGCACAGGGGACCACCGGGGAGCTGTTTTTT
few,.,TRBV19,TRBJ2-6,CASSIRSAVSGANVLTF,TGTGCCAGTAGTATACGGTCGGCGGTCTCTGGGGCCAACGTCCTGACTTTC
.,.,TRBV7-3,TRBJ1-6,CASSPGVGNSPLHF,TGTGCCAGCAGCCCAGGGGTAGGGAATTCACCCCTCCACTTT
.,TRBD2,TRBV2,TRBJ2-7,CASSDDMGLADSYEQYF,TGTGCCAGCAGTGACGACATGGGACTAGCGGACTCCTACGAGCAGTACTTC
.,TRBD1,TRBV27,TRBJ2-2,CASSSYRGHFSNTGELFF,TGTGCCAGCAGTTCATACAGGGGGCATTTCTCGAACACCGGGGAGCTGTTTTTT
.,TRBD2,TRBV4-2,TRBJ2-1,CASSRAGGSGGEQFF,TGTGCCAGCAGCCGTGCGGGAGGGTCTGGCGGTGAGCAGTTCTTC
.,TRBD2,TRBV10-1,TRBJ2-1,CASSDRTSGPNEQFF,TGCGCCAGCAGTGACCGGACTAGCGGGCCTAATGAGCAGTTCTTC
.,.,TRBV11-2,TRBJ2-3,CASSLAGPSTDTQYF,TGTGCCAGCAGCCTCGCGGGTCCTAGCACAGATACGCAGTATTTT
.,TRBD1,TRBV9,TRBJ1-4,CASSTGQGGEKLFF,TGTGCCAGCAGCACCGGACAGGGCGGTGAAAAACTGTTTTTT
.,.,TRBV15,TRBJ1-1,CATSRDQDTEAFF,TGTGCCACCAGCAGAGATCAGGACACTGAAGCTTTCTTT
few,TRBD1,TRBV7-6,TRBJ1-1,CASSRDRPGVTEAFF,TGTGCCAGCAGCCGGGACAGGCCCGGGGTCACTGAAGCTTTCTTT
.,TRBD1,TRBV19,TRBJ1-6,CAAGQGVHSPLHF,TGTGCCGCCGGGCAGGGGGTACATTCACCCCTCCACTTT
.,.,TRBV21-1,TRBJ2-1,CASSRGGVYNEQFF,TGTGCCAGCAGTCGGGGGGGGGTGTACAATGAGCAGTTCTTC
.,TRBD2,TRBV4-3,TRBJ2-3,CASRGGLGTQYF,TGCGCCAGCCGGGGGGGCCTGGGTACGCAGTATTTT
once,.,TRBV5-3,TRBJ1-2,CARSARDTYGYTF,TGTGCCAGAAGCGCCAGGGACACCTATGGCTACACCTTC
once,.,TRBV6-5,TRBJ1-4,CASSYRAGVGKLFF,TGTGCCAGCAGTTACAGGGCAGGGGTCGGAAAACTGTTTTTT
.,TRBD2,TRBV4-2,TRBJ2-7,CASGGRIAGGRSNEQYF,TGTGCCAGCGGAGGGCGGATAGCGGGGGGGCGAAGTAACGAGCAGTACTTC
.,TRBD1,TRBV11-3,TRBJ2-1,CASSRNDGQGYNEQFF,TGTGCCAGCAGCCGCAACGACGGACAGGGCTACAATGAGCAGTTCTTC
.,TRBD1,TRBV5-1,TRBJ1-2,CASSLDGQGIYGYTF,TGCGCCAGCAGCTTGGACGGACAGGGGATCTATGGCTACACCTTC
.,.,TRBV18,TRBJ2-7,CASSSQVGRQGSYEQYF,TGTGCCAGCTCGTCCCAGGTGGGAAGGCAGGGATCCTACGAGCAGTACTTC
.,.,TRBV2,TRBJ1-2,CASSGTDTNYGYTF,TGTGCCAGCAGTGGGACAGATACTAACTATGGCTACACCTTC
.,TRBD2,TRBV5-6,TRBJ2-1,CASKNGGAGYNEQFF,TGTGCCAGCAAAAACGGGGGGGCCGGGTACAATGAGCAGTTCTTC
.,TRBD2,TRBV5-4,TRBJ2-2,CASTPGGRRTGELFF,TGTGCCAGCACCCCCGGCGGGAGAAGGACCGGGGAGCTGTTTTTT
.,.,TRBV18,TRBJ1-1,CASSPSPQVANTEAFF,TGTGCCAGCTCACCAAGCCCACAGGTGGCAAACACTGAAGCTTTCTTT
once,.,TRBV18,TRBJ1-5,CASSRGGYNQPQHF,TGTGCCAGCTCCCGGGGGGGGTACAATCAGCCCCAGCATTTT
.,TRBD2,TRBV11-3,TRBJ2-2,CASSFMSGSPGELFF,TGTGCCAGCAGCTTTATGAGCGGGAGCCCCGGGGAGCTGTTTTTT
.,TRBD2,TRBV30,TRBJ2-3,CAWSVGGAGTDTQYF,TGTGCCTGGAGTGTCGGGGGGGCCGGCACAGATACGCAGTATTTT
.,TRBD2,TRBV7-2,TRBJ2-1,CASSVSGGSGNEQFF,TGTGCCAGCAGCGTTAGCGGGGGCTCTGGCAATGAGCAGTTCTTC
.,.,TRBV7-3,TRBJ1-1,CASSLGLYTEAFF,TGTGCCAGCAGCTTAGGGCTTTACACTGAAGCTTTCTTT
few,.,TRBV25-1,TRBJ1-1,CASSEGAGREAFF,TGTGCCAGCAGTGAGGGGGCAGGGCGGGAAGCTTTCTTT
.,TRBD1,TRBV6-5,TRBJ2-7,CASSVIRDRSYEQYF,TGTGCCAGCAGCGTAATCCGGGACAGGTCCTACGAGCAGTACTTC
.,TRBD1,TRBV18,TRBJ2-7,CASSDRDRVYEQYF,TGTGCCAGCTCGGACCGGGACAGGGTCTACGAGCAGTACTTC
.,.,TRBV11-2,TRBJ2-5,CASSWGLKETQYF,TGTGCCAGCAGTTGGGGACTGAAAGAGACCCAGTACTTC
.,TRBD2,TRBV6-5,TRBJ2-1,CATGTSGYNEQFF,TGTGCCACCGGGACTAGCGGGTACAATGAGCAGTTCTTC
.,TRBD2,TRBV6-5,TRBJ2-5,CASSLAGVETQYF,TGTGCCAGCAGCTTAGCGGGAGTGGAGACCCAGTACTTC
.,TRBD1,TRBV2,TRBJ2-2,CASSRAGGAPGELFF,TGTGCCAGCAGTAGGGCAGGGGGCGCCCCCGGGGAGCTGTTTTTT
.,.,TRBV28,TRBJ2-5,CASSPEVGQETQYF,TGTGCCAGCAGTCCCGAGGTAGGCCAAGAGACCCAGTACTTC
.,TRBD2,TRBV9,TRBJ2-2,CASSGRLAGPGELFF,TGTGCCAGCAGCGGACGACTAGCGGGACCCGGGGAGCTGTTTTTT
few,TRBD2,TRBV30,TRBJ2-3,CAKTSGYTDTQYF,TGTGCCAAGACTAGCGGTTACACAGATACGCAGTATTTT
.,.,TRBV11-2,TRBJ2-3,CASSLGYRDTDTQYF,TGTGCCAGCAGCTTAGGTTACCGGGACACAGATACGCAGTATTTT
.,TRBD1,TRBV5-6,TRBJ1-5,CASSQQGGGQPQHF,TGTGCCAGCAGCCAACAGGGGGGAGGTCAGCCCCAGCATTTT
.,.,TRBV6-1,TRBJ1-4,CASSVGGGTLPGEKLFF,TGTGCCAGCAGTGTAGGGGGGGGGACCCTTCCAGGGGAAAAACTGTTTTTT
.,TRBD1,TRBV9,TRBJ1-2,CASSASGQLNYGYTF,TGTGCCAGCAGCGCTTCGGGACAGCTAAACTATGGCTACACCTTC
.,.,TRBV6-1,TRBJ1-2,CASSEALLGSGYTF,TGTGCCAGCAGTGAAGCGCTTCTGGGGAGCGGCTACACCTTC
.,TRBD1,TRBV7-2,TRBJ1-6,CASSPGQLNSPLHF,TGTGCCAGCAGCCCGGGACAGCTTAATTCACCCCTCCACTTT
once,.,TRBV7-6,TRBJ2-7,CASSCHCSEQYF,TGTGCCAGCAGCTGCCATTGTTCCGAGCAGTACTTC
.,.,TRBV30,TRBJ1-1,CAWRTGGGTEAFF,TGTGCCTGGAGGACGGGCGGGGGGACTGAAGCTTTCTTT